This TCR beta chain appears in the sequencing data of a study of control samples from healthy donors and cancer patients (dated by TCRdb to 2020 to 2021). Preparation of the library involved the immunoSEQ multiplex PCR assay. Here the immuneACCESS table is served through TCRdb, limited to in-frame sequences with V and J called. Missing clones are a known gap in these copies; in checked studies unresolved V genes cover under half, and the rest lacks a known reason. The sample table records 90,000 or so clones; around four fifths of these occur just once. The top ten constitute roughly a fifth of the sample. At the junction V is shortened by 4 bases and J by 0 bases, with 6 bases in between. From the germline V gene (reference sequence), CDR1 is SEHNR and CDR2 is FQNEAQ. CDR3 length: 13 amino acids, cysteine to phenylalanine. The retained sequence is limited to the CDR3, 39 bases, with the frame set at the first base.

On this clone: Its antigen is unknown. No qualities accompany the bases; no much larger clone lies one base away. At the DNA level, this CDR3 is encoded by other sequences in the same sample as well.

This chain is built from TRBV7-9 and TRBJ1-1, with TRBD1 perhaps the D gene, on 5 matching bases. The source of this sequence is a man between 25 and 39 years old in good health. Sequenced material: blood. The bases are TGTGCCAGCAGCTCGGGACTGAACACTGAAGCTTTCTTT. This sequence encodes CASSSGLNTEAFF.